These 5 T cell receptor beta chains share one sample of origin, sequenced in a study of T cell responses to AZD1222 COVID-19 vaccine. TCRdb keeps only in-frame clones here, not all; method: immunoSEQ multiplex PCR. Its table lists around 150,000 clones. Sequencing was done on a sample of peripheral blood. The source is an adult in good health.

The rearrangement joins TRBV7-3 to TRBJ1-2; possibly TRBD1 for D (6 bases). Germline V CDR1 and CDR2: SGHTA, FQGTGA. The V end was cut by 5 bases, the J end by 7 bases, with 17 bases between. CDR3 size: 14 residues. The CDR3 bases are TGTGCCAGCAGCGCCGACCCGGGGGCTTTTGGCTACACCTTC. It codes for CASSADPGAFGYTF.

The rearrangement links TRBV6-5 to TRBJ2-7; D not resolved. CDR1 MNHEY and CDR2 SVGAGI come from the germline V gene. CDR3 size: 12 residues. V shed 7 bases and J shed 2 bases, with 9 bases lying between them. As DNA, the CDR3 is TGTGCCAGCACTCGGGTTGCCTACGAGCAGTACTTC. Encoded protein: CASTRVAYEQYF.

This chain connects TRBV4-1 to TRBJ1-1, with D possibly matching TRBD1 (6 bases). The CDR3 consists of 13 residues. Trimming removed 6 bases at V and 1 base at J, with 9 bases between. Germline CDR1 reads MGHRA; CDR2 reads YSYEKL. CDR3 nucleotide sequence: TGCGCCAGCAGGGACAGCCCGAACACTGAAGCTTTCTTT. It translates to CASRDSPNTEAFF.

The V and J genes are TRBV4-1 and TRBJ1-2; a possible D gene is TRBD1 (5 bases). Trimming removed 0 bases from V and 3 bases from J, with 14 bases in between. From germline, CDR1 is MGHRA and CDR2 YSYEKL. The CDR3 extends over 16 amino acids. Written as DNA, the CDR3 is TGCGCCAGCAGCCAAGACGGAGGGGCGGGGGACTATGGCTACACCTTC. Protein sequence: CASSQDGGAGDYGYTF.

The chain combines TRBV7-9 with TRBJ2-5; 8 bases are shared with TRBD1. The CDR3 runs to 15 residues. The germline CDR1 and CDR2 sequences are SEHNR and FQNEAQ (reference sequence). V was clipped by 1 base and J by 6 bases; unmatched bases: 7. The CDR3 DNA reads TGTGCCAGCAGCTTAGAGGTGGCAGGGGGCCAGACCCAGTACTTC. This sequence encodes CASSLEVAGGQTQYF. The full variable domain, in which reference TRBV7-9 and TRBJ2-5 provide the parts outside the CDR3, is DTGVSQNPRHKITKRGQNVTFRCDPISEHNRLYWYRQTLGQGPEFLTYFQNEAQLEKSRLLSDRFSAERPKGSFSTLEIQRTEQGDSAMYLCASSLEVAGGQTQYFGPGTRLLVL.